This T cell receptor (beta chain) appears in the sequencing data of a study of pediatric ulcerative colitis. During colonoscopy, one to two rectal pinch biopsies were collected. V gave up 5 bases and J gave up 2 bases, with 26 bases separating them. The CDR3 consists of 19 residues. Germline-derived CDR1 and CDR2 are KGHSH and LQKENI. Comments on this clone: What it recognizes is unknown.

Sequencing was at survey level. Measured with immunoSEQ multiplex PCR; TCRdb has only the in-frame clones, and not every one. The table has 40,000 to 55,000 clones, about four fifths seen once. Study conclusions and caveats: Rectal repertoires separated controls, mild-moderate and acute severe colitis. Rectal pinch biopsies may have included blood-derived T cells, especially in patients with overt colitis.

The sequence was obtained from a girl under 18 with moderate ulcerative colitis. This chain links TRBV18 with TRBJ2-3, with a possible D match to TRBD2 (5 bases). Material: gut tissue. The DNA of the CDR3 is TGTGCCAGCTCAACACTAAACTTCCCGGGATCGAGATTCACAGATACGCAGTATTTT. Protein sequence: CASSTLNFPGSRFTDTQYF.